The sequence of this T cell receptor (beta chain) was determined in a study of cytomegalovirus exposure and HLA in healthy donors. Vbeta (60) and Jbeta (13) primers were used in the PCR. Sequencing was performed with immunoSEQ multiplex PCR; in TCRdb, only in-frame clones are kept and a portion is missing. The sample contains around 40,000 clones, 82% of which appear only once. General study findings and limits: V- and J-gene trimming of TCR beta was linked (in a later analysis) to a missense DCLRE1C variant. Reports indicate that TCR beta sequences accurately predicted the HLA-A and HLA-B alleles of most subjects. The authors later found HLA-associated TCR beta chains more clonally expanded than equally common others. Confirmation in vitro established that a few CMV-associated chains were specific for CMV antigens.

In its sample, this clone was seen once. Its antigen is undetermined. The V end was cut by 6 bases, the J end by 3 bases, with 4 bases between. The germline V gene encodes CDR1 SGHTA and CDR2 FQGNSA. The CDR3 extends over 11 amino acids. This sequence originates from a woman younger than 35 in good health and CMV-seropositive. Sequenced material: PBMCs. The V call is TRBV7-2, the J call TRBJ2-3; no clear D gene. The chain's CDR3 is CASSNTDTQYF. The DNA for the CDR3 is TGTGCCAGCAGTAATACAGATACGCAGTATTTT.